A selection of T cell receptor beta chains follows, all from one sample in a study of T cells in Graves' hyperthyroidism and ophthalmopathy. In TCRdb, the multiplex PCR reads were re-called with MiXCR into one record per CDR3 protein. Altogether about 510,000 distinct CDR3 sequences are present, less than 15% being singletons, with the ten largest covering 11% to 15%. Specimen: blood. These receptor sequences come from a woman in her 40s with Graves' hyperthyroidism. The CDR3 runs from the conserved cysteine through the conserved F or W. The order of the fields is V gene, D gene, clone size, J gene, CDR3 protein, CDR3 DNA. A D gene is named only where the DNA matches it firmly. The size of a clone is reported for some rows only, either as once, few or many, or as a class for expanded clones.

TRBV7-9	TRBD1	NA	TRBJ1-2	CASSWGQGAMDGYTF	TGTGCCAGCAGCTGGGGACAGGGGGCAATGGATGGCTACACCTTC
TRBV28	NA	many	TRBJ2-1	CASTTRGEYNEQFF	TGTGCCAGCACCACGCGGGGCGAATACAATGAGCAGTTCTTC
TRBV12-3/TRBV12-4	TRBD1	many	TRBJ1-5	CASSSPRRTGLNQPQHF	TGTGCCAGCAGTTCGCCGAGACGGACAGGGCTGAATCAGCCCCAGCATTTT
TRBV28	TRBD2	many	TRBJ2-7	CASSAGLAGTYEQYF	TGTGCCAGCAGTGCAGGACTAGCGGGAACCTACGAGCAGTACTTC
TRBV7-3	NA	many	TRBJ2-1	CASSLTRTVLGNEQFF	TGTGCCAGCAGCTTAACTAGGACAGTTTTAGGGAATGAGCAGTTCTTC
TRBV11-1	NA	many	TRBJ1-2	CASSRDTDYGYTF	TGTGCCAGCAGCAGGGACACGGACTATGGCTACACCTTC
TRBV10-3	NA	NA	TRBJ2-2	CAITKDNYGELFF	TGTGCCATCACCAAGGACAACTACGGGGAGCTGTTTTTT
TRBV2	TRBD1	NA	TRBJ1-5	CASSDRRQGDQPQHF	TGTGCCAGCAGTGATCGGAGACAGGGGGATCAGCCCCAGCATTTT
TRBV7-8	TRBD1	many	TRBJ2-7	CASSLDLGQAAYEQYF	TGTGCCAGCAGCTTAGATTTGGGACAGGCAGCATACGAGCAGTACTTC
TRBV5-8	TRBD2	many	TRBJ2-3	CASSVGLAKPDTQYF	TGTGCCAGCAGCGTGGGACTAGCGAAGCCAGATACGCAGTATTTT
TRBV24-1	NA	few	TRBJ2-2	CATSDFGGEGELFF	TGTGCCACCAGTGATTTTGGAGGGGAAGGGGAGCTGTTTTTT
TRBV15	TRBD2	many	TRBJ2-3	CATSSRKAGVSDTQYF	TGTGCCACCAGCTCCCGAAAGGCGGGAGTCTCAGATACGCAGTATTTT
TRBV7-8	NA	NA	TRBJ2-1	CASSLGGARTVGDEQFF	TGTGCCAGCAGCCTAGGGGGGGCACGAACAGTGGGCGATGAGCAGTTCTTC
TRBV6-1	TRBD1	many	TRBJ1-1	CASRILDRVQDTEAFF	TGTGCCAGCAGGATCTTGGACAGGGTTCAGGACACTGAAGCTTTCTTT
TRBV4-1	NA	NA	TRBJ2-5	CASSLFTGQETQYF	TGCGCCAGCAGCCTTTTCACGGGGCAAGAGACCCAGTACTTC
TRBV20-1	TRBD2	NA	TRBJ2-1	CSARVGSAGGGYNEQFF	TGCAGTGCTAGAGTAGGATCAGCGGGAGGTGGCTACAATGAGCAGTTCTTC
TRBV12-3/TRBV12-4	TRBD2	NA	TRBJ2-1	CASSLSRAGIDNEQFF	TGTGCCAGCAGTTTAAGCAGAGCGGGAATCGACAATGAGCAGTTCTTC
TRBV7-3	NA	many	TRBJ2-1	CASSDLGGVYNEQFF	TGTGCCAGCAGCGACCTAGGCGGAGTCTACAATGAGCAGTTCTTC